The 30 T cell receptor beta chains listed next were all sequenced from one sample in a study of cytomegalovirus exposure and HLA in healthy donors. The PCR contained 60 Vbeta and 13 Jbeta primers. The data were produced by immunoSEQ multiplex PCR, yet TCRdb's version contains in-frame clones alone and is incomplete. The sample has around 94,000 clones; roughly 80% are singletons. The sequencing sample was made of PBMCs. All receptors derive from a man aged 40-49 years in good health and CMV-seronegative.

CDR3 nucleotides: TGTGCCAGCAGCGAGAAAGAATGGCAACAAACCGGGGAGCTGTTTTTT. Translation gives CASSEKEWQQTGELFF. The J gene is TRBJ2-2, the V gene TRBV9; D ambiguous. Trimming removed 3 bases from V and 5 bases from J, with 17 bases in between. Germline V lookup: CDR1 SGDLS, CDR2 YYNGEE. The CDR3 length is 16 residues.

The chain has TRBV21-1 and TRBJ2-2; TRBD1, the table's D call, was not compared with the DNA. TRBV21-1 is assigned pseudogene status. This CDR3 spans 16 amino acids. CDR3 sequence reads: CASSIISGGQAGELFF. The CDR3 bases are TGTGCCAGCAGCATCATTTCAGGGGGCCAAGCCGGGGAGCTGTTTTTT.

V and J are TRBV19 and TRBJ2-1, with 7 nucleotides matching TRBD2. This CDR3 region has 16 residues. CDR1 and CDR2 (germline): LNHDA, SQIVND (reference sequence). V lost 1 base and J lost 3; bases outside the gene matches: 6. DNA of the CDR3: TGTGCCAGTAGTATAGGTCTACTAGCGCGCTACAATGAGCAGTTCTTC. Amino acids: CASSIGLLARYNEQFF.

This chain connects TRBV9 to TRBJ1-2; tentatively, D is TRBD1 (6 bases). V was shortened by 4 bases and J by 6 bases, with 13 bases between the two germline ends. The CDR3 is 13 residues long. The germline CDR1 and CDR2 sequences are SGDLS and YYNGEE. CDR3 loop: CASSLQGLDGYTF. The DNA of the CDR3 is TGTGCCAGCAGCTTACAGGGTTTGGATGGCTACACCTTC. The full variable domain, its missing parts supplied by reference TRBV9 and TRBJ1-2, is DSGVTQTPKHLITATGQRVTLRCSPRSGDLSVYWYQQSLDQGLQFLIQYYNGEERAKGNILERFSAQQFPDLHSELNLSSLELGDSALYFCASSLQGLDGYTFGSGTRLTVV.

This rearrangement joins TRBV5-1 to TRBJ1-1, with D hard to call. The germline V gene has CDR1 SGHRS and CDR2 YFSETQ. The CDR3 spans 15 residues. V was pared by 0 bases and J by 0 bases, with 9 bases between. The CDR3 sequence: CASSLDSFVNTEAFF. CDR3 nucleotides: TGCGCCAGCAGCTTGGACAGTTTCGTGAACACTGAAGCTTTCTTT.

The chain is built from TRBV6-1 and TRBJ2-3; possibly TRBD1 for D (5 bases). The CDR3 is 15 residues long. Germline CDR1 reads MNHNS; CDR2 reads SASEGT. V was cut by 1 base and J by 5 bases, with 13 bases left in between. The CDR3 is CASSEVAGHVDTQYF. In DNA, the CDR3 is TGTGCCAGCAGTGAAGTAGCCGGACATGTAGATACGCAGTATTTT.

J is TRBJ2-5 and V is TRBV30, with D maybe TRBD2 (5 bases). The germline V gene encodes CDR1 GTSNPN and CDR2 SVGIG (reference sequence). Trimming shortened V by 7 bases and J by 4 bases, and 16 bases separated the two germline ends. The CDR3 is 13 residues long. Here the CDR3 reads CAYSGPLGETQYF. The CDR3 bases are TGTGCCTACAGCGGACCTCTGGGAGAGACCCAGTACTTC.

This clone was recorded only once. CDR3 nucleotides: TGTGCCAGTAGTCAATGGGGGGAAGAGACCCAGTACTTC. This gives the protein CASSQWGEETQYF. J is TRBJ2-5 and V is TRBV19; TRBD2 might be the D (6 bases). Germline loops: CDR1 LNHDA, CDR2 SQIVND (reference sequence). V was trimmed by 5 bases and J by 3 bases, leaving 10 bases between them. There are 13 residues in the CDR3.

The genes are TRBV7-9 and TRBJ2-7; TRBD1 matches 10 bases. CDR3 length: 16 residues. Trimming took 2 bases from V and 0 from J; bases not matched to a gene: 4. Germline CDR1 reads SEHNR; CDR2 reads FQNEAQ (reference sequence). For the CDR3, the DNA is TGTGCCAGCAGCTTACCCGGGACAGGGGACTCCTACGAGCAGTACTTC. Protein sequence: CASSLPGTGDSYEQYF. The complete variable domain, with remaining parts taken from reference TRBV7-9 and TRBJ2-7, reads DTGVSQNPRHKITKRGQNVTFRCDPISEHNRLYWYRQTLGQGPEFLTYFQNEAQLEKSRLLSDRFSAERPKGSFSTLEIQRTEQGDSAMYLCASSLPGTGDSYEQYFGPGTRLTVT.

A remark on this clone: At one boundary the junction diverges from the germline segment, which might be a read error. The chain employs TRBV30 and TRBJ2-5; D is unresolved. This CDR3 has 14 amino acids. CDR1 is GTSNPN, CDR2 SVGIG, per germline (reference sequence). The CDR3 DNA reads TGTGCCTGGAGTGTATTTGAGAGACAAGAGATCCAGTACTTC. Translated: CAWSVFERQEIQYF.

Points on this clone: The identical CDR3 is also encoded by other nucleotide sequences in the sample. The J gene is TRBJ1-1, the V gene TRBV19; a weak D match, TRBD1 (6 bases). Germline assignment: CDR1 LNHDA and CDR2 SQIVND (reference sequence). Trimming removed 1 base at V and 2 bases at J, with 11 bases between. This CDR3 contains 15 residues. This CDR3 is CASSIVAGANTEAFF. The CDR3 bases are TGTGCCAGTAGTATAGTCGCAGGGGCTAACACTGAAGCTTTCTTT.

V and J are TRBV5-1 and TRBJ1-2; 9 bases agree with TRBD1. Trimming at V came to 4 bases and at J to 7 bases, leaving 8 bases not matched to a gene. Germline CDR1 and CDR2: SGHRS and YFSETQ. This CDR3 has 14 amino acids. CDR3 region: CASSEPTGGSGYTF. In DNA form, the CDR3 reads TGCGCCAGCAGCGAACCGACAGGGGGATCTGGCTACACCTTC.

V and J are TRBV15 and TRBJ1-2; D unresolved. The CDR3 length is 14 residues. Germline V gene sequence: CDR1 LNHNV, CDR2 YYDKDF (reference sequence). V lost 8 bases and J 4 bases, leaving 17 bases between the germline ends. Here the CDR3 DNA reads TGTGCCACCGCACGGGAGGGTAGAGGCTATGGCTACACCTTC. Translated: CATAREGRGYGYTF. Complete variable domain (other parts from reference TRBV15 and TRBJ1-2): DAMVIQNPRYQVTQFGKPVTLSCSQTLNHNVMYWYQQKSSQAPKLLFHYYDKDFNNEADTPDNFQSRRPNTSFCFLDIRSPGLGDTAMYLCATAREGRGYGYTFGSGTRLTVV.

This chain connects TRBV5-1 to TRBJ2-5; D is ambiguous. The length of the CDR3 is 14 residues. Germline loops: CDR1 SGHRS, CDR2 YFSETQ. Between the trimmed V and J ends, which lost 0 bases and 2 bases, there was a span of 8 bases. The CDR3 DNA reads as TGCGCCAGCAGCTTGGGAGTGCGACAAGAGACCCAGTACTTC. Its translation is CASSLGVRQETQYF.

V is TRBV15 and J is TRBJ1-5, with 7 bases aligning to TRBD1. Germline assignment: CDR1 LNHNV and CDR2 YYDKDF (reference sequence). This CDR3 is built from 14 residues. J was trimmed by 4 bases and V by 5 bases; bases with no gene match: 5. As DNA, the CDR3 is TGTGCCACCAGCGGCAGGGGGGCTAATCAGCCCCAGCATTTT. Protein product: CATSGRGANQPQHF.

This chain joins TRBV19 and TRBJ2-1; D not certain. This CDR3 comprises 13 residues. Germline values: CDR1 LNHDA, CDR2 SQIVND (reference sequence). V was cut by 10 bases and J by 4 bases, with 14 bases left in between. The CDR3 DNA reads as TGTGCCACGGGTGTTGGCCCTTACAATGAGCAGTTCTTC. Protein product: CATGVGPYNEQFF.

The rearrangement uses TRBV7-3 and TRBJ1-1; D is unresolved. This CDR3 is built from 13 residues. Germline V CDR1 and CDR2: SGHTA, FQGTGA. Trimming removed 5 bases at V and 1 base at J, with 8 bases between. The CDR3 nucleotides read TGTGCCAGCAGCAAAGAACAGAACACTGAAGCTTTCTTT. Its protein product is CASSKEQNTEAFF.

This clone was observed a few times. The V call is TRBV6-1, the J call TRBJ1-5; D is undetermined. Trimming stripped 3 bases from V and 4 bases from J, with 10 bases between. This CDR3 has 14 residues. Germline V gene sequence: CDR1 MNHNS, CDR2 SASEGT. The CDR3 bases are TGTGCCAGCAGTGATCAACAGCCTAATCAGCCCCAGCATTTT. This translates into CASSDQQPNQPQHF.

V and J are TRBV18 and TRBJ1-3; TRBD1 matches at 8 bases. The CDR3 extends over 16 amino acids. Germline lookup yields CDR1 KGHSH and CDR2 LQKENI. V dropped 2 bases and J dropped 0; count of bases not matched to a gene: 3. The CDR3 spells CASSPTGGGSGNTIYF. DNA for the CDR3: TGTGCCAGCTCACCAACAGGGGGAGGCTCTGGAAACACCATATATTTT.

The chain joins TRBV29-1 to TRBJ2-2; perhaps TRBD1 as D (6 bases). V was trimmed by 6 bases and J by 0 bases, leaving 11 bases between them. The CDR3 is 14 amino acids. Looked up from germline, CDR1 is SQVTM and CDR2 is ANQGSEA. This CDR3 is CSVERGSNTGELFF. The CDR3 DNA sequence: TGCAGCGTGGAGAGGGGGTCGAACACCGGGGAGCTGTTTTTT.

The rearrangement uses TRBV2 and TRBJ2-1; 10 positions match TRBD2. Germline trimming cut 7 bases from V and 9 bases from J; bases unmatched to any gene: 6. The CDR3 runs to 13 residues. From germline, CDR1 is SNHLY and CDR2 FYNNEI. The DNA for the CDR3 is TGTGCCAGCAAGCGGGGGGGCATAGGTGAGCAGTTCTTC. Translated: CASKRGGIGEQFF.

J is TRBJ1-5 and V is TRBV29-1, with D hard to call. V was shortened by 6 bases and J by 0 bases, with 9 bases between the two germline ends. CDR1 SQVTM and CDR2 ANQGSEA come from the germline V gene. The CDR3 runs 13 residues. The CDR3 DNA reads TGCAGCGTCGCTGCGGATAGCAATCAGCCCCAGCATTTT. This sequence encodes CSVAADSNQPQHF.

V gene TRBV5-6 combines with J gene TRBJ1-2, with D unclear. V lost 7 bases, J lost 0 bases, and 10 bases lay in between. In germline, CDR1 is SGHDT, CDR2 YYEEEE. This CDR3 spans 13 amino acids. DNA for the CDR3: TGTGCCAGCTTAACTAAGTCTAACTATGGCTACACCTTC. As protein: CASLTKSNYGYTF.

The V gene is TRBV5-4, the J gene TRBJ2-3; D possibly corresponds to TRBD2 (7 bases). The CDR3 has 15 residues. Germline assignment: CDR1 SGHNT and CDR2 YYREEE (reference sequence). V lost 2 bases to trimming and J lost 4 bases, with 14 bases between them. CDR3 nucleotide sequence: TGTGCCAGCAGCTTAGGGGGGGGGCCATCAGATACGCAGTATTTT. It encodes CASSLGGGPSDTQYF.

This sequence joins TRBV7-2 and TRBJ1-1; D remains ambiguous. Between the trimmed V and J ends, which lost 2 bases and 10 bases, there was a span of 8 bases. Germline CDR1 SGHTA, CDR2 FQGNSA. This CDR3 comprises 11 residues. CDR3 sequence (DNA): TGTGCCAGCAGCTTAATCTCGGGAGCTTTCTTT. Amino acid sequence: CASSLISGAFF.

V and J are TRBV15 and TRBJ1-6, with TRBD1 as a possible D gene (6 bases). This CDR3 contains 15 residues. Germline V gene data show CDR1 as LNHNV and CDR2 as YYDKDF (reference sequence). Deletions cut 4 bases from V and 9 bases from J, with 16 bases between. The CDR3 nucleotides are TGTGCCACCAGCACAGACTTACAGGGAACTTCACCCCTCCACTTT. Its protein product is CATSTDLQGTSPLHF.

This chain joins TRBV19 and TRBJ2-3, with TRBD1 as a possible D gene (5 bases). Trimming removed 0 bases from V and 4 bases from J, with 8 bases in between. The CDR3 totals 14 residues. Germline CDR1 and CDR2: LNHDA and SQIVND (reference sequence). The DNA of the CDR3 is TGTGCCAGTAGTATAGACAAGGGGCCAGATACGCAGTATTTT. This gives the protein CASSIDKGPDTQYF.

The chain employs TRBV13 and TRBJ2-3; tentative D call: TRBD2 (7 bases). CDR1 PRHDT and CDR2 FYEKMQ come from the germline V gene (reference sequence). This CDR3 is 15 amino acids long. The V gene lost 3 bases and the J gene lost 2 bases, with 12 bases spanning the gap. The CDR3 spells CASSFGGANTDTQYF. The CDR3 nucleotides read TGTGCCAGCAGCTTTGGGGGGGCGAACACAGATACGCAGTATTTT.

The count of this clone is one. This chain connects TRBV19 to TRBJ1-2; 8 positions agree with TRBD1. The V gene's germline CDR1 is LNHDA and CDR2 SQIVND (reference sequence). The CDR3 is 13 residues long. With V trimmed by 6 bases and J by 7 bases, 7 bases remained unmatched. The CDR3 DNA reads TGTGCCAGTAGCACAGACAGGGGCTTTGGCTACACCTTC. Translated, it gives CASSTDRGFGYTF.

V gene TRBV6-5 combines with J gene TRBJ1-2, with D uncertain. Trimming cost V 6 bases and J 5 bases, with 13 bases left between them. CDR3 length equals 13 residues. Germline V gives CDR1 MNHEY, CDR2 SVGAGI. The CDR3 bases are TGTGCCAGCAGACCCGCGAGCCGTTATGGCTACACCTTC. Residues: CASRPASRYGYTF.